Sequencing of this TCR beta chain was carried out in a study of regulatory T cells in long-lasting Graves disease. At the level of the study: To qualify as persistent, Graves' disease required over 5 years of antithyroid drugs with positive TSH receptor antibodies.

Time point defined: persistent/refractory GD, antithyroid drugs over 5 years with positive TRAb. Extracted RNA from PBMCs served as the source of the TCR library. The germline V gene encodes CDR1 MDHEN and CDR2 SYDVKM. The CDR3 is made up of 13 amino acids. Trimming took 10 bases from V and 1 from J, leaving 12 bases between them. Arm-PCR of CDR3 regions and iRepertoire HTBI primers were the basis on which TCR beta libraries were built. Authors' methods: Taken together, the samples had 50 to 70 TRBV and 14 TRBJ segments identified. TCRdb processed the multiplex PCR reads anew with MiXCR; each CDR3 protein has one entry. Clone size and V and J calls follow TCRdb, not the original study. The sample lists 350,000 to 450,000 distinct CDR3 sequences, under 25% occurring once.

The chain recombines TRBV28 with TRBJ2-3, with D tentatively TRBD2 (5 bases). The TCR comes from a female donor with Graves disease. Source: peripheral blood mononuclear cells (PBMCs), taken when the disease was refractory, from a patient treated with antithyroid drugs. The CDR3: CATLTRGTDTQYF. The DNA of the CDR3 is TGTGCCACCCTGACGAGGGGCACAGATACGCAGTATTTT.